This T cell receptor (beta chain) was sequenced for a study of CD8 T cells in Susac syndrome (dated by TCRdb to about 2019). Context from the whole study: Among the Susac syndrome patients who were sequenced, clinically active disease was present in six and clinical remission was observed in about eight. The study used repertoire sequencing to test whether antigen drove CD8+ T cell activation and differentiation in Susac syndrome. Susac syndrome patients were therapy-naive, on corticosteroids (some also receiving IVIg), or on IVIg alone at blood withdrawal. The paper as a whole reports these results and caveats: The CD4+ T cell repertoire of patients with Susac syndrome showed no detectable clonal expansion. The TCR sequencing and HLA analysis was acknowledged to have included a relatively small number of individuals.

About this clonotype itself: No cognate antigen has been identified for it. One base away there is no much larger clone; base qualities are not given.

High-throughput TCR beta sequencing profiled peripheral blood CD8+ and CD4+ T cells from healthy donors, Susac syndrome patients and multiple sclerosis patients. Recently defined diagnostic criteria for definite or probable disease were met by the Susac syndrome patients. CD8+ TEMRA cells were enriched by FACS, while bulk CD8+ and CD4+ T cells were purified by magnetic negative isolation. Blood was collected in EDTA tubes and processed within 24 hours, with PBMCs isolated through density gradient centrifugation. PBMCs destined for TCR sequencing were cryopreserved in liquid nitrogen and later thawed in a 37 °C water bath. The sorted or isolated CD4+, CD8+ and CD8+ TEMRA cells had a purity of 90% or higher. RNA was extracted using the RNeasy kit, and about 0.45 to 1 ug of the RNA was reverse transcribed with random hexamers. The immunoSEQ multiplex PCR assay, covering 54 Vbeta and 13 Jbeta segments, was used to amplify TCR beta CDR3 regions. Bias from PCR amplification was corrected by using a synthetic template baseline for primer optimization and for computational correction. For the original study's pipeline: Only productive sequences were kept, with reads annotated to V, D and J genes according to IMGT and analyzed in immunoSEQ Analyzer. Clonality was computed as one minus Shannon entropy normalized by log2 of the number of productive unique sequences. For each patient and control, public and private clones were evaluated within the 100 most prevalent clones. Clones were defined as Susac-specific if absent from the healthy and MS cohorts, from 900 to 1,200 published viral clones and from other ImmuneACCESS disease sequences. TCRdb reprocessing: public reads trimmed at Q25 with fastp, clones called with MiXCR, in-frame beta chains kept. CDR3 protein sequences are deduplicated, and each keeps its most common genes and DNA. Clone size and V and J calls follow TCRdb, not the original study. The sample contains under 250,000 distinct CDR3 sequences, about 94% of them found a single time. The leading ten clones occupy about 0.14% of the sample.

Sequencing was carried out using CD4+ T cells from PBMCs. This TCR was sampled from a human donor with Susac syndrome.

The CDR3 protein sequence reads: CASSEAWSENTGELFF. The nucleotides read TGTGCCAGCAGTGAGGCCTGGTCTGAGAACACCGGGGAGCTGTTTTTT. This sequence uses TRBV25-1 and TRBJ2-2; the D segment cannot be called with confidence. The germline V gene yields MGHDK for CDR1 and SYGVNS for CDR2. There are 16 amino acids in the CDR3, from cysteine to phenylalanine inclusive. Here the CDR3 DNA is all that survives: 48 bases in frame from base 1. V and J are truncated by 3 bases and 1 base respectively, leaving an intervening sequence of 12 bases.